This T cell receptor (beta chain) is drawn from a study of blood T cell repertoires in COVID-19. About the research overall: Sites across the United States, Italy and Spain contributed samples from acute and convalescent COVID-19. PBMCs, B-cell-depleted T cells, or T cells were the source of the cDNA or gDNA that made up the material.

Source study methods: Amplification with reference gene primers provided the estimates of nucleated cell counts. Here immunoSEQ multiplex PCR was the method, and the copy in TCRdb shows in-frame clones only, minus some. V and J calls and clone size are copied from that table; D and trimming were computed from the DNA. The profile shows under 200,000 clones, roughly four fifths of them singletons. Germline lookup yields CDR1 MNHEY and CDR2 SMNVEV (reference sequence). V dropped 8 bases and J dropped 0; count of bases not matched to a gene: 9. This CDR3 comprises 16 residues. The TCR sequence derives from a woman of 80 years or more with acute or convalescent COVID-19. This chain joins TRBV27 and TRBJ2-3, with TRBD2 identical over 9 bases. The sequencing input was peripheral blood. The CDR3 coding sequence is TGTGCCAGCCGAGGGCTAGCGGGGCGTAGCACAGATACGCAGTATTTT. Amino acids: CASRGLAGRSTDTQYF.